The 2 T cell receptor beta chains listed next were all sequenced from one sample in a study of T cell responses to AZD1222 COVID-19 vaccine (dated by TCRdb to the early 2020s). The library was generated by the immunoSEQ multiplex PCR assay. This immuneACCESS table, as held by TCRdb, lists in-frame sequences with V and J called but not all clones. Of the missing ones, under half trace to an unresolved V gene in checked studies; the others have no known cause. The sample records about 120,000 clones, 90% of which are singletons. The ten largest clones add up to 6.9% of the sample. The intended sense of this specimen's time point label: baseline before first vaccination. Sequencing used peripheral blood, obtained on day 0 of AZD1222 vaccination. These receptor sequences come from an adult in good health.

V gene TRBV4-2 combines with J gene TRBJ2-2, with TRBD1 identical over 7 bases. Looked up from germline, CDR1 is LGHNA and CDR2 is YNFKEQ. Germline trimming cut 3 bases from V and 1 base from J; bases unmatched to any gene: 5. This CDR3 region has 16 residues. The CDR3 nucleotides read TGTGCCAGCAGCCATCCTCCAGGGGGGAACACCGGGGAGCTGTTTTTT. Protein sequence: CASSHPPGGNTGELFF.

The DNA for the CDR3 is TGTGCCAGCAGCTTAGGGCCCCCGGGGCTTGGCACTGAAGCTTTCTTT. Protein: CASSLGPPGLGTEAFF. The chain joins TRBV7-8 to TRBJ1-1; perhaps TRBD1 as D (5 bases). The ends were cut back, 1 base at V and 4 bases at J, with 16 bases in the middle. Germline V lookup: CDR1 SGHVS, CDR2 FQNEAQ. This CDR3 region has 16 residues.